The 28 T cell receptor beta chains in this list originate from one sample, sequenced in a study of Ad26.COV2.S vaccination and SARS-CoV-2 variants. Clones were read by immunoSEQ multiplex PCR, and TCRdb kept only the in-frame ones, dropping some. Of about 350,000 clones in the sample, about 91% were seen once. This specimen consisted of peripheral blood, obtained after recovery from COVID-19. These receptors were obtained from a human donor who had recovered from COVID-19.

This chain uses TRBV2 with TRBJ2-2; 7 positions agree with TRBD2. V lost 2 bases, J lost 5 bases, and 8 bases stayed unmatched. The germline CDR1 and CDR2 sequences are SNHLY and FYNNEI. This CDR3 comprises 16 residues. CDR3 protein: CASSERLAGPTGELFF. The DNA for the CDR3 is TGTGCCAGCAGTGAACGGTTAGCGGGCCCTACCGGGGAGCTGTTTTTT.

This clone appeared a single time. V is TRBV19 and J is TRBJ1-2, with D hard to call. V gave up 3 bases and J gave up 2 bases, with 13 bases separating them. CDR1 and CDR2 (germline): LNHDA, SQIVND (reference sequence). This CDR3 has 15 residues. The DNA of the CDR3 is TGTGCCAGTAGTATCTCCCTCCCGCTGAACTATGGCTACACCTTC. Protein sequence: CASSISLPLNYGYTF.

The DNA for the CDR3 is TGTGCCAGCAGCCAAGGACAGGGCAGCTCCTACAATGAGCAGTTCTTC. Its translation is CASSQGQGSSYNEQFF. J is TRBJ2-1 and V is TRBV4-2, with 7 bases identical to TRBD1. Germline V lookup: CDR1 LGHNA, CDR2 YNFKEQ. The junction had 3 bases not matched to a gene; V was cut back by 1 base and J by 0 bases. The CDR3 is 16 residues long.

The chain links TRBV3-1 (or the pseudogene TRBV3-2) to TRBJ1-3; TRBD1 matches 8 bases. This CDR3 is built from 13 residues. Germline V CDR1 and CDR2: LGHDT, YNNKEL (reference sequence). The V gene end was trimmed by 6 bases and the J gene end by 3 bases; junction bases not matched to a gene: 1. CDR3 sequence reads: CASRGTGGNTIYF. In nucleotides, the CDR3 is TGTGCCAGCAGAGGGACAGGTGGAAACACCATATATTTT.

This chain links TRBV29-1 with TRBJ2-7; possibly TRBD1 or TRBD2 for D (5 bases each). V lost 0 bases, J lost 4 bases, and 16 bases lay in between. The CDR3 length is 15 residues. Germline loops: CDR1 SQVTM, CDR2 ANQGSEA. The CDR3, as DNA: TGCAGCGTTGAAGATGGAGGTCAGGGCGGTTACGAGCAGTACTTC. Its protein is CSVEDGGQGGYEQYF.

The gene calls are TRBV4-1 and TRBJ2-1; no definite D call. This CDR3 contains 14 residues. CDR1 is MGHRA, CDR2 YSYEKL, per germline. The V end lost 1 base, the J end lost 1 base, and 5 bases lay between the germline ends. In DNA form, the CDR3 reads TGCGCCAGCAGCCAAGGGGATTCCTACAATGAGCAGTTCTTC. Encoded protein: CASSQGDSYNEQFF.

Written as DNA, the CDR3 is TGTGCCAGCAGGGGGGGGAACACCGGGGAGCTGTTTTTT. Its protein product is CASRGGNTGELFF. J is TRBJ2-2 and V is TRBV6-5; D is perhaps TRBD2 (6 bases). V lost 6 bases and J lost 1, with 6 bases in between. The germline CDR1 and CDR2 sequences are MNHEY and SVGAGI. The CDR3 totals 13 residues.

This chain's CDR3 is CSASDMTERDEQYF. The CDR3, as DNA: TGCAGTGCTAGTGACATGACGGAGAGAGACGAGCAGTACTTC. This chain links TRBV20-1 with TRBJ2-7, with D hard to call. Germline-derived CDR1 and CDR2 are DFQATT and SNEGSKA (reference sequence). This CDR3 has 14 amino acids. V was trimmed by 3 bases and J by 5 bases, leaving 17 bases between them.

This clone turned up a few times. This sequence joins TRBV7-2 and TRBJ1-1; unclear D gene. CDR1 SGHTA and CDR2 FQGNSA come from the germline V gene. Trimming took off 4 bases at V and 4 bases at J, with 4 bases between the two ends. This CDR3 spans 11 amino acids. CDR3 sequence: CASSSRTEAFF. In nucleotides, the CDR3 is TGTGCCAGCAGCTCCCGCACTGAAGCTTTCTTT.

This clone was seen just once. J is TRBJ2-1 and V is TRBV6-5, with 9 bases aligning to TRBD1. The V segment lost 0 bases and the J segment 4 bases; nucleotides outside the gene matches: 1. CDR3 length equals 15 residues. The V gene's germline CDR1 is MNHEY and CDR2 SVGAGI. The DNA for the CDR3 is TGTGCCAGCAGTTACTCGACAGGGGGGTACAATGAGCAGTTCTTC. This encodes CASSYSTGGYNEQFF.

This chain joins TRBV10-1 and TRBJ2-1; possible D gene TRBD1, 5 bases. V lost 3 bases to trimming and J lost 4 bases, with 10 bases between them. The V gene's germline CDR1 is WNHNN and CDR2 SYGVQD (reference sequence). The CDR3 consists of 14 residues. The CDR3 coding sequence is TGCGCCAGCAGTGACCCAGGGATGTACAATGAGCAGTTCTTC. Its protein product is CASSDPGMYNEQFF.

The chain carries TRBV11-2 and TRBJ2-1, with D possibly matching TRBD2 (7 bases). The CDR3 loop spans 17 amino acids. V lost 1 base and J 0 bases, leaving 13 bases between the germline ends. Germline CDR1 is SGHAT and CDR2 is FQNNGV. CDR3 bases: TGTGCCAGCAGCTTAGGACGGGGGGCCCACTCCTACAATGAGCAGTTCTTC. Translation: CASSLGRGAHSYNEQFF.

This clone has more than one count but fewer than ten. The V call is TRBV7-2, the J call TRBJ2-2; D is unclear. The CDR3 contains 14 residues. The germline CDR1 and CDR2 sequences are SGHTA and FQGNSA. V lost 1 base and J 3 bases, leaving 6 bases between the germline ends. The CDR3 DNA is TGTGCCAGCAGCTTAGACGGACACACCGGGGAGCTGTTTTTT. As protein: CASSLDGHTGELFF.

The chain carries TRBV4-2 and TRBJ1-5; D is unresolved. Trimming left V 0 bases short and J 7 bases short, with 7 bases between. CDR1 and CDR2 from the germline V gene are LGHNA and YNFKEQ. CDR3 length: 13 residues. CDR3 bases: TGTGCCAGCAGCCAAGATAGGATCCAGCCCCAGCATTTT. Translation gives CASSQDRIQPQHF.

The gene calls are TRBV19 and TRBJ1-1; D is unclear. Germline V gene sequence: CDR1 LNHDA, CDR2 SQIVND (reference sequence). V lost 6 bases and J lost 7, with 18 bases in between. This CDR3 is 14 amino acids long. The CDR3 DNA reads TGTGCCAGTAGAGGGATGGATAACATAGGTGAAGCTTTCTTT. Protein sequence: CASRGMDNIGEAFF. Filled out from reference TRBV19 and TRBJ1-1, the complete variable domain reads DGGITQSPKYLFRKEGQNVTLSCEQNLNHDAMYWYRQDPGQGLRLIYYSQIVNDFQKGDIAEGYSVSREKKESFPLTVTSAQKNPTAFYLCASRGMDNIGEAFFGQGTRLTVV.

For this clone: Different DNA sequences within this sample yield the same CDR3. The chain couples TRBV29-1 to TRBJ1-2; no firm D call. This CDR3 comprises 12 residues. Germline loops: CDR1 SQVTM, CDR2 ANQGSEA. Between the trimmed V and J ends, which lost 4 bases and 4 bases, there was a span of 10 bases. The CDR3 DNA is TGCAGCGTTGGGAGTCCAACCTATGGCTACACCTTC. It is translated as CSVGSPTYGYTF.

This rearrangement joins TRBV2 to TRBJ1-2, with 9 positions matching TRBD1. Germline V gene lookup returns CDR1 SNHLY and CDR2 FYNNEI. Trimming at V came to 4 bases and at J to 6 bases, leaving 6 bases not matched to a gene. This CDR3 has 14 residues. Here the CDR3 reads CASSGPGQGNGYTF. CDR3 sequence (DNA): TGTGCCAGCAGTGGACCTGGACAGGGGAATGGCTACACCTTC.

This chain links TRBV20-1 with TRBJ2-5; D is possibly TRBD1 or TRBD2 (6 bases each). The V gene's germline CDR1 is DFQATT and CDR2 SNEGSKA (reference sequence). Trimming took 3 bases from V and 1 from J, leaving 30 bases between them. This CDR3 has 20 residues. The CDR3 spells CSASAGPGGTARGTQETQYF. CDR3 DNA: TGCAGTGCTAGTGCCGGCCCCGGGGGCACCGCTAGGGGGACCCAAGAGACCCAGTACTTC.

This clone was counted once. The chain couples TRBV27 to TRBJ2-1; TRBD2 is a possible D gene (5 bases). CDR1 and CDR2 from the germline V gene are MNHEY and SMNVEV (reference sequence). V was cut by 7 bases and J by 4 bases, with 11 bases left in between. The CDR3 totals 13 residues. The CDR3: CASTSGGYNEQFF. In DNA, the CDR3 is TGTGCCAGCACTTCCGGAGGTTACAATGAGCAGTTCTTC.

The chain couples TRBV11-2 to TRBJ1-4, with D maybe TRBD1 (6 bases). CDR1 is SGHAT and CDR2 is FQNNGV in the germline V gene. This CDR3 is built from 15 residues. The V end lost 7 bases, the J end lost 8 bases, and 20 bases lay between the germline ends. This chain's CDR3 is CASTEYTGNQEKLFF. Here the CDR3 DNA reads TGTGCCAGCACGGAGTACACAGGGAACCAGGAAAAACTGTTTTTT. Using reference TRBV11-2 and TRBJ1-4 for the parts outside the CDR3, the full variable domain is EAGVAQSPRYKIIEKRQSVAFWCNPISGHATLYWYQQILGQGPKLLIQFQNNGVVDDSQLPKDRFSAERLKGVDSTLKIQPAKLEDSAVYLCASTEYTGNQEKLFFGSGTQLSVL.

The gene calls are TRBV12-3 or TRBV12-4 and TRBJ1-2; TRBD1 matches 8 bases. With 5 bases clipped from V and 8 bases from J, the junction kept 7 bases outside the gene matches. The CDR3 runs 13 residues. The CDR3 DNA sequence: TGTGCCAGCAGTAGGACAGGGATGAGAGGCTACACCTTC. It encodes CASSRTGMRGYTF.

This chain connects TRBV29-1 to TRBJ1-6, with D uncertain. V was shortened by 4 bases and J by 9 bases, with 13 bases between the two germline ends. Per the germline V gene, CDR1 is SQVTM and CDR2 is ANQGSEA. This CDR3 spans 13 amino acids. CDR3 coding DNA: TGCAGCGTTGCGGTAGGAAGGAGTTCACCCCTCCACTTT. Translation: CSVAVGRSSPLHF.

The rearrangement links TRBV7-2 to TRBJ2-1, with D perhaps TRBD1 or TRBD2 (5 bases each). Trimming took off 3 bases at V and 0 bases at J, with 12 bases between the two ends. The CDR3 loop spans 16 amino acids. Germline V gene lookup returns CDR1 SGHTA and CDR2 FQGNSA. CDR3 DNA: TGTGCCAGCAGCTTCCCAGGGACCAGCTCCTACAATGAGCAGTTCTTC. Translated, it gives CASSFPGTSSYNEQFF.

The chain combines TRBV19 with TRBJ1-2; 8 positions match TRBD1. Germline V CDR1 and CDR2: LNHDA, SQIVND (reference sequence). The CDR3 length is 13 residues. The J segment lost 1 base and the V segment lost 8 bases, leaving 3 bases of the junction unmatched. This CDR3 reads CASRQGNNYGYTF. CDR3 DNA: TGTGCCAGTCGACAGGGGAATAACTATGGCTACACCTTC.

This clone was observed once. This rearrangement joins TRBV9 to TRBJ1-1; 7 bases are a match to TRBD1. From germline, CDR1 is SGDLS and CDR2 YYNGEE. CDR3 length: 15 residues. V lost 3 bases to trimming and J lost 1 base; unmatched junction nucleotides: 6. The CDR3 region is CASSEIGQANTEAFF. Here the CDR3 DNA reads TGTGCCAGCAGCGAAATTGGACAGGCGAACACTGAAGCTTTCTTT.

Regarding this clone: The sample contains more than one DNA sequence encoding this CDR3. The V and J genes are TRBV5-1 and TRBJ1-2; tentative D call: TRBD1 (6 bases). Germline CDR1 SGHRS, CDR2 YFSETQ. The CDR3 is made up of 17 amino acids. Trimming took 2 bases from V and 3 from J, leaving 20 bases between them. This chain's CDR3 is CASSLGGRQGLYYGYTF. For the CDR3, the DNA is TGCGCCAGCAGCTTAGGGGGTCGGCAGGGGCTCTACTATGGCTACACCTTC.

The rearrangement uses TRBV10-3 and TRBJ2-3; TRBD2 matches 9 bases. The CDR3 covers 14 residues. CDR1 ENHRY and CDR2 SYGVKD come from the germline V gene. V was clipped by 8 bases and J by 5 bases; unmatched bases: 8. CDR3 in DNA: TGTGCCATCGGGACTAGCTTCTCAAGAGATACGCAGTATTTT. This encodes CAIGTSFSRDTQYF.

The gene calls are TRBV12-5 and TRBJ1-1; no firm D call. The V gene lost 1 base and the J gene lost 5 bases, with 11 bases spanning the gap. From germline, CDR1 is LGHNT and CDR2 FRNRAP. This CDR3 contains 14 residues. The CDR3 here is CASGLGPLGTEAFF. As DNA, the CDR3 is TGTGCTAGTGGTTTGGGTCCTCTGGGGACTGAAGCTTTCTTT.